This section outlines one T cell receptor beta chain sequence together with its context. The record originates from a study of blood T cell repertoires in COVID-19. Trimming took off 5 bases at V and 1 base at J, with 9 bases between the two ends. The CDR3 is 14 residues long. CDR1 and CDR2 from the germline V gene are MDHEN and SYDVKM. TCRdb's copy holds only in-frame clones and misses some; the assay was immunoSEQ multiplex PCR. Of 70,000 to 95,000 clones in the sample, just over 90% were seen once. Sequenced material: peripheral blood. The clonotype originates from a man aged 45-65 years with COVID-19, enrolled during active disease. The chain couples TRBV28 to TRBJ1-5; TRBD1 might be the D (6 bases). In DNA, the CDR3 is TGTGCCAGCAGTCTGGACAGAAGCAATCAGCCCCAGCATTTT. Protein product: CASSLDRSNQPQHF.